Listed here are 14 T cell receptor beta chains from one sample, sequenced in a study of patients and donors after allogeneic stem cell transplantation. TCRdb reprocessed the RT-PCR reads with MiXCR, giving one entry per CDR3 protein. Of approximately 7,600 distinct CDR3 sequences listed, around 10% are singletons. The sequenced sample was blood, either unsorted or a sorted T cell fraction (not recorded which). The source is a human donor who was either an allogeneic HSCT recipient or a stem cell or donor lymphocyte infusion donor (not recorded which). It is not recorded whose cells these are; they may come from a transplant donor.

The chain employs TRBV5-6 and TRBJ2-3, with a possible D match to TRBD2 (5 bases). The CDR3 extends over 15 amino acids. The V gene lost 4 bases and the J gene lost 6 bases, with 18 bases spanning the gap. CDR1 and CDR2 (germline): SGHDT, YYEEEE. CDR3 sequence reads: CASSPRRSSMDTQYF. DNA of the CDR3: TGTGCCAGCAGCCCAAGAAGGTCTAGCATGGATACGCAGTATTTT.

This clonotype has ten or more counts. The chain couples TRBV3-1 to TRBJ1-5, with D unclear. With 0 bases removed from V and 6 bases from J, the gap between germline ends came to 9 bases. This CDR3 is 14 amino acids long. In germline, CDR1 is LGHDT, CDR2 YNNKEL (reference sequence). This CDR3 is CASSQDLGTQPQHF. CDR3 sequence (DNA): TGTGCCAGCAGCCAAGATCTAGGAACTCAGCCCCAGCATTTT.

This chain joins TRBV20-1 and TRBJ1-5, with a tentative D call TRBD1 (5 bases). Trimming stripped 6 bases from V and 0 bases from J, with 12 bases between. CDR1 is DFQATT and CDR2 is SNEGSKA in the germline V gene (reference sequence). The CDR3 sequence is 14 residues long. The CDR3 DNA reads TGCAGTGCCTGGGGGGGGAATAGCAATCAGCCCCAGCATTTT. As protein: CSAWGGNSNQPQHF.

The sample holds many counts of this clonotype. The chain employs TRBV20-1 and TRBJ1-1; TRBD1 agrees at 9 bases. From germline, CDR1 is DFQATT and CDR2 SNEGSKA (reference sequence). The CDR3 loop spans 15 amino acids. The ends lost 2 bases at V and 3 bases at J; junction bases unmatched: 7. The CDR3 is CSARPPDRGYTEAFF. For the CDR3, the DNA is TGCAGTGCTAGACCCCCGGACAGGGGATACACTGAAGCTTTCTTT.

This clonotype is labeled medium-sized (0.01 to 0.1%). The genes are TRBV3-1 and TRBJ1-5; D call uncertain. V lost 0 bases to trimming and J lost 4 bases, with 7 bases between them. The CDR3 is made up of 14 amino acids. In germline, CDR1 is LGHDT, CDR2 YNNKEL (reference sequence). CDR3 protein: CASSQEPINQPQHF. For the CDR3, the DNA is TGTGCCAGCAGCCAAGAACCCATAAATCAGCCCCAGCATTTT.

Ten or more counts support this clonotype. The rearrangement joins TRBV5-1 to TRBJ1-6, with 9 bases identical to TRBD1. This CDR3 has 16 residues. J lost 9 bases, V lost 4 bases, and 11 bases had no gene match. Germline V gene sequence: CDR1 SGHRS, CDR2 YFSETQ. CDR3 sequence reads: CASSDSTGQGLSPLHF. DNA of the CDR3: TGCGCCAGCAGCGATTCTACGGGACAGGGACTTTCACCCCTCCACTTT.

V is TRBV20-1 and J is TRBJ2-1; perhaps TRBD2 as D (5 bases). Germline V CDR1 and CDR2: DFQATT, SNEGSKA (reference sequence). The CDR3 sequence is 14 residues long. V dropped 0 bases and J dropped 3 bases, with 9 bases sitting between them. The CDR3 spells CSARDLARYNEQFF. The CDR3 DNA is TGCAGTGCTAGAGACCTAGCCCGCTACAATGAGCAGTTCTTC.

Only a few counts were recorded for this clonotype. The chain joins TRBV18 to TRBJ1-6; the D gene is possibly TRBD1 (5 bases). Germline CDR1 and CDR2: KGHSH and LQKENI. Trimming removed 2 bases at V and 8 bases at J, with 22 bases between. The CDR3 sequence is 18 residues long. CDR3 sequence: CASSPNRWSGASDSPLHF. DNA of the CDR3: TGTGCCAGCTCACCAAACCGCTGGTCCGGGGCAAGTGATTCACCCCTCCACTTT.

The CDR3 loop reads CSVYLGTDTQYF. The CDR3 bases are TGCAGTGTTTACCTTGGCACAGATACGCAGTATTTT. This chain links TRBV20-1 with TRBJ2-3; no firm D call. The germline V gene encodes CDR1 DFQATT and CDR2 SNEGSKA (reference sequence). Trimming took 7 bases from V and 1 from J, leaving 9 bases between them. The CDR3 has 12 amino acids.

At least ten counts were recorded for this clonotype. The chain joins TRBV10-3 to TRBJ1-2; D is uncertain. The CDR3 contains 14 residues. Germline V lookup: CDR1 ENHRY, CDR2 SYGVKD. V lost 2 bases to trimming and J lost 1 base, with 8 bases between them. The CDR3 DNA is TGTGCCATCAGTGAGGAACAGTTTAACTATGGCTACACCTTC. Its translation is CAISEEQFNYGYTF.

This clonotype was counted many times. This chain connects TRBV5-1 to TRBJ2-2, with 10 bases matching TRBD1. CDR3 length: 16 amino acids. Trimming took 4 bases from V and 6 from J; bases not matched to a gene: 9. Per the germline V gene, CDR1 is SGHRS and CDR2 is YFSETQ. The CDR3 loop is CASSPIRDRGPGELFF. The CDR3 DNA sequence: TGCGCCAGCAGCCCAATCCGGGACAGGGGTCCCGGGGAGCTGTTTTTT. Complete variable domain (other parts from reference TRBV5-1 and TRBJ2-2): KAGVTQTPRYLIKTRGQQVTLSCSPISGHRSVSWYQQTPGQGLQFLFEYFSETQRNKGNFPGRFSGRQFSNSRSEMNVSTLELGDSALYLCASSPIRDRGPGELFFGEGSRLTVL.

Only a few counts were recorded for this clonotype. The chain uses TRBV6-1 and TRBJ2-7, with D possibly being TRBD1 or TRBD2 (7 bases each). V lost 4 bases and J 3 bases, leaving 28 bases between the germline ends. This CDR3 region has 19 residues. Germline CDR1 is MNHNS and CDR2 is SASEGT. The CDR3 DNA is TGTGCCAGCAGTGCCGTCAGGCGGGGGACAGCTAACTCGGACTACGAGCAGTACTTC. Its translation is CASSAVRRGTANSDYEQYF.

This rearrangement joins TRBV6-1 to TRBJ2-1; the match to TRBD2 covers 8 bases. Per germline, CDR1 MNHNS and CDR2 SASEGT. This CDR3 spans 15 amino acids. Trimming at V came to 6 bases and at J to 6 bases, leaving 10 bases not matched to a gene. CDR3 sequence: CASRDLAGGLNEQFF. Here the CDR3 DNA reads TGTGCCAGCAGAGATCTCGCGGGGGGACTCAATGAGCAGTTCTTC.

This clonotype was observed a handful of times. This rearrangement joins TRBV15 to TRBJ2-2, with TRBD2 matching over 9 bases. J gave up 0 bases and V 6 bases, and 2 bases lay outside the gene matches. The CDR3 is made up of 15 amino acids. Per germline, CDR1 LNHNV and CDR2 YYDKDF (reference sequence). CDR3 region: CATRAGGANTGELFF. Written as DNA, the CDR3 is TGTGCCACCAGAGCGGGGGGCGCGAACACCGGGGAGCTGTTTTTT. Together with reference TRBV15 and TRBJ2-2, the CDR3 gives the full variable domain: DAMVIQNPRYQVTQFGKPVTLSCSQTLNHNVMYWYQQKSSQAPKLLFHYYDKDFNNEADTPDNFQSRRPNTSFCFLDIRSPGLGDTAMYLCATRAGGANTGELFFGEGSRLTVL.